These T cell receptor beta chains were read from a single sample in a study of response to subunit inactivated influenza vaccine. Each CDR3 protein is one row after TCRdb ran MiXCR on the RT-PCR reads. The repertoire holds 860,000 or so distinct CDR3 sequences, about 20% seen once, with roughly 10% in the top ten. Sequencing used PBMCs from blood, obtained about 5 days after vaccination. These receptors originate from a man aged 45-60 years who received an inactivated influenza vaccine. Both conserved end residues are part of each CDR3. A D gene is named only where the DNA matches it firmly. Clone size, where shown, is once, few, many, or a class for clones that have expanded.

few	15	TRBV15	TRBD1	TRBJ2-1	CATSPNRGSYNEQFF	TGTGCCACCAGCCCCAACAGGGGCTCCTACAATGAGCAGTTCTTC
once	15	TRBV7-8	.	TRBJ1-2	CASSPDRTAPNGYTF	TGTGCCAGCAGCCCCGACAGGACAGCACCGAATGGCTACACCTTC
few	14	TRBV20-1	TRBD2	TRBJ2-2	CSVGLAGFTGELFF	TGCAGTGTGGGACTAGCGGGATTCACCGGGGAGCTGTTTTTT
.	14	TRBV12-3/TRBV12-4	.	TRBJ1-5	CASSFWQSNQPQHF	TGTGCCAGCAGTTTCTGGCAGAGTAATCAGCCCCAGCATTTT
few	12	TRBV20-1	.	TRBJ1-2	CSVGTAVYGYTF	TGCAGTGTTGGGACGGCAGTTTATGGCTACACCTTC
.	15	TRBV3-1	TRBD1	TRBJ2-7	CASSQTGTGGNEQYF	TGTGCCAGCAGCCAAACCGGGACAGGGGGAAACGAGCAGTACTTC
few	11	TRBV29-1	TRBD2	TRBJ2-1	CSALAGNEQFF	TGCAGCGCGCTAGCGGGCAATGAGCAGTTCTTC
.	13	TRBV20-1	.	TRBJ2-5	CSAIGVGQETQYF	TGCAGTGCTATCGGGGTTGGGCAAGAGACCCAGTACTTC
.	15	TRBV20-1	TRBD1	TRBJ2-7	CSARGGTGSTYEQYF	TGCAGTGCTAGGGGCGGGACAGGGAGTACCTACGAGCAGTACTTC
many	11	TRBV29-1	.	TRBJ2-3	CSAGSSGTQYF	TGCAGCGCGGGGTCTAGTGGCACGCAGTATTTT
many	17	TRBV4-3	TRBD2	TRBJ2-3	CASSQRTAGGRTDTQYF	TGCGCCAGCAGCCAAAGGACAGCGGGAGGTCGCACAGATACGCAGTATTTT
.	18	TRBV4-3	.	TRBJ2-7	CASSQEPAKTRGSYEQYF	TGCGCCAGCAGCCAAGAACCCGCGAAGACTAGGGGATCCTACGAGCAGTACTTC
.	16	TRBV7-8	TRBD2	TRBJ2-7	CASSGRTSGSSYEQYF	TGTGCCAGCAGCGGCAGGACTAGCGGGAGCTCCTACGAGCAGTACTTC
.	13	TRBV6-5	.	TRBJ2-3	CASSYSIADTQYF	TGTGCCAGCAGTTACTCGATCGCCGATACGCAGTATTTT
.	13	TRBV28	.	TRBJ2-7	CASRLAVSYEQYF	TGTGCCAGCAGGCTGGCAGTATCCTACGAGCAGTACTTC
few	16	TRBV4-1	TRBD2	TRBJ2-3	CASSQEASGSMDTQYF	TGCGCCAGCAGCCAAGAGGCTAGCGGGAGTATGGATACGCAGTATTTT
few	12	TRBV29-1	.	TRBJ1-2	CSVNRQGHGYTF	TGCAGCGTTAATCGGCAGGGACATGGCTACACCTTC
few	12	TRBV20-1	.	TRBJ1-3	CSARSRGNTIYF	TGCAGTGCTAGGAGCAGGGGAAACACCATATATTTT
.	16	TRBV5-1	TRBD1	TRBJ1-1	CASNKDRGNFNTEAFF	TGCGCCAGCAACAAGGACAGGGGGAACTTTAACACTGAAGCTTTCTTT
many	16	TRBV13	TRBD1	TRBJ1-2	CASSLKTGTGDYGYTF	TGTGCCAGCAGCCTAAAGACCGGGACAGGGGACTATGGCTACACCTTC
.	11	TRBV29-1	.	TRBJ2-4	CSVELGRIQYF	TGCAGCGTTGAGCTCGGTCGCATTCAGTACTTC
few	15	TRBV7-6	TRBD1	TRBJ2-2	CASRSDRGNTGELFF	TGTGCCAGCAGATCCGACAGGGGGAACACCGGGGAGCTGTTTTTT
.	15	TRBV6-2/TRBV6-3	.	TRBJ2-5	CASRRTGGSQETQYF	TGTGCCAGCAGACGCACGGGGGGCTCCCAAGAGACCCAGTACTTC
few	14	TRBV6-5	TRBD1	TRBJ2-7	CASSYGTGVYEQYF	TGTGCCAGCAGTTACGGCACAGGGGTCTACGAGCAGTACTTC
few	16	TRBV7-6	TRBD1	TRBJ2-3	CASSPMTGGRTDTQYF	TGTGCCAGCAGCCCAATGACAGGGGGACGGACAGATACGCAGTATTTT
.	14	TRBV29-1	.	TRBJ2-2	CSADPGTWSGELFF	TGCAGCGCTGATCCCGGGACATGGAGCGGGGAGCTGTTTTTT
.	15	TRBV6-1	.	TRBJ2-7	CASSAQTGFTYEQYF	TGTGCCAGCAGTGCCCAGACAGGTTTTACCTACGAGCAGTACTTC
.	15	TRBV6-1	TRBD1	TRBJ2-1	CASSEWTGTYNEQFF	TGTGCCAGCAGTGAGTGGACAGGCACCTACAATGAGCAGTTCTTC
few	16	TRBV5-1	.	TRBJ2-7	CASSLQAQGTTYEQYF	TGCGCCAGCAGCTTACAGGCCCAAGGGACAACCTACGAGCAGTACTTC
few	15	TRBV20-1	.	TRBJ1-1	CSAPSRTGSRTEAFF	TGCAGTGCTCCTTCACGTACAGGGTCGCGAACTGAAGCTTTCTTT
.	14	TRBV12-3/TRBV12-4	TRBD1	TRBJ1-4	CASREDRGAQKLFF	TGTGCCAGCAGGGAGGACAGGGGTGCTCAAAAACTGTTTTTT
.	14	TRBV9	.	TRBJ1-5	CASSVASGDQPQHF	TGTGCCAGCAGCGTAGCATCGGGGGACCAGCCCCAGCATTTT
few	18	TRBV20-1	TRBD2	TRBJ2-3	CSASARLAGGPSTDTQYF	TGCAGTGCCAGCGCCCGACTAGCGGGGGGGCCTAGCACAGATACGCAGTATTTT
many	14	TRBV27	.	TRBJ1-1	CASSLSGGGTEAFF	TGTGCCAGCAGTTTATCGGGGGGAGGCACTGAAGCTTTCTTT
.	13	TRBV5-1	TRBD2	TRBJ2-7	CASKGTSSYEQYF	TGCGCCAGCAAAGGGACTAGCTCCTACGAGCAGTACTTC
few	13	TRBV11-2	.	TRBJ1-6	CASETAGRAPLHF	TGTGCCAGCGAGACAGCCGGGAGGGCGCCCCTCCACTTT
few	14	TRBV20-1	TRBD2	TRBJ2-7	CSAKPGLALHEQYF	TGCAGTGCAAAGCCGGGACTAGCCCTCCACGAGCAGTACTTC
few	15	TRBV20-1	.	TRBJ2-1	CSARELGGIFGEQFF	TGCAGTGCTAGGGAACTAGGTGGGATTTTTGGTGAGCAGTTCTTC
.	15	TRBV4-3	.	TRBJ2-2	CASSPQTGTTGELFF	TGCGCCAGCAGCCCTCAAACAGGGACCACCGGGGAGCTGTTTTTT
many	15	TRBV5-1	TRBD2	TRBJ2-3	CASTTSGVRTDTQYF	TGCGCCAGCACTACTAGCGGGGTCAGAACAGATACGCAGTATTTT
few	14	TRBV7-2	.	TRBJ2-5	CASSLNRAEKTQYF	TGTGCCAGCAGCTTAAACAGGGCCGAGAAGACCCAGTACTTC
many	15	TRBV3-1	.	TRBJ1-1	CASSQDYSTNTEAFF	TGTGCCAGCAGCCAAGATTACAGTACGAACACTGAAGCTTTCTTT
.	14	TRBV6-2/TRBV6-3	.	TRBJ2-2	CASRLSGYTGELFF	TGTGCCAGCAGACTAAGCGGGTACACCGGGGAGCTGTTTTTT
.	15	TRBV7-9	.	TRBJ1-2	CASSADSLIPYGYTF	TGTGCCAGCAGCGCGGACAGCCTCATTCCCTATGGCTACACCTTC
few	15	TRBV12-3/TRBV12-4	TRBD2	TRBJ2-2	CASNLSGRNTGELFF	TGTGCCAGCAACCTTAGCGGGAGAAACACCGGGGAGCTGTTTTTT
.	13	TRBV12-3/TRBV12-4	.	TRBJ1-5	CASSRQWIRPQHF	TGTGCCAGCAGCCGACAGTGGATTCGGCCCCAGCATTTT
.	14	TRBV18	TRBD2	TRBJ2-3	CASSLQRDTDTQYF	TGTGCCAGCTCACTCCAGCGGGACACAGATACGCAGTATTTT